These T cell receptor beta chains were read from a single sample in a study of OX40 agonist ivuxolimab in advanced cancers. Produced via immunoSEQ multiplex PCR; TCRdb's table is partial and in-frame only. The table records about 88,000 clones, around 85% of them present only once. Sequences were derived from CD4+ or CD8+ T cells sorted from blood, sampled in a trial of the OX40 agonist ivuxolimab. These receptors originate from an adult with an advanced solid tumor such as melanoma, head and neck, liver or kidney cancer. Both conserved end residues are part of each CDR3. The D gene is left open where the match is weak. Only some rows state a clone size, as once, few, many or a class for expanded clones.

v_call,clone_size,j_call,d_call,cdr3_aa,cdr3_nt
TRBV9,NA,TRBJ2-5,TRBD2,CASSVALTSGGQETQYF,TGTGCCAGCAGCGTAGCCTTGACTAGCGGGGGCCAAGAGACCCAGTACTTC
TRBV29-1,NA,TRBJ2-3,TRBD2,CSVEAGGGTDTQYF,TGCAGCGTTGAAGCGGGAGGTGGCACAGATACGCAGTATTTT
TRBV28,once,TRBJ1-4,NA,CASSFQGETNEKLFF,TGTGCCAGCAGTTTCCAAGGGGAAACTAATGAAAAACTGTTTTTT
TRBV10-1,NA,TRBJ2-3,NA,CASGPLGDTQYF,TGCGCCAGCGGCCCTCTGGGAGATACGCAGTATTTT
TRBV6-1,NA,TRBJ1-4,NA,CASKGVATNEKLFF,TGTGCCAGCAAGGGGGTAGCAACTAATGAAAAACTGTTTTTT
TRBV21-1,NA,TRBJ1-2,NA,CARKQSPGDRAYYGYTF,TGTGCCAGAAAGCAAAGCCCGGGCGACAGGGCCTACTATGGCTACACCTTC
TRBV27,NA,TRBJ1-5,NA,CASSLSGPTFGNQPQHF,TGTGCCAGCAGTTTATCGGGACCCACTTTCGGCAATCAGCCCCAGCATTTT
TRBV29-1,NA,TRBJ1-1,NA,CSVRGGGMNTEAFF,TGCAGCGTTCGGGGCGGGGGGATGAACACTGAAGCTTTCTTT
TRBV27,NA,TRBJ2-5,NA,CASSMDWGSVETQYF,TGTGCCAGCAGTATGGACTGGGGGTCCGTGGAGACCCAGTACTTC
TRBV2,NA,TRBJ2-3,TRBD1,CASRVRQGGDTQYF,TGTGCCAGCAGGGTCCGACAGGGGGGAGATACGCAGTATTTT
TRBV5-1,few,TRBJ1-1,NA,CASSLVSGNTEAFF,TGCGCCAGCAGCTTGGTTTCAGGGAACACTGAAGCTTTCTTT
TRBV28,NA,TRBJ1-3,TRBD1,CASRSRGGDRTIARRNTIYF,TGTGCCAGCAGGTCACGAGGCGGGGACAGGACGATCGCAAGAAGAAACACCATATATTTT
TRBV10-3,NA,TRBJ2-2,NA,CAIRPINTGELFF,TGTGCCATCAGACCGATTAACACCGGGGAGCTGTTTTTT
TRBV5-1,once,TRBJ2-1,TRBD2,CASSLRSSGGPSSYNEQFF,TGCGCCAGCAGCTTGAGGTCTAGCGGGGGGCCGAGCTCCTACAATGAGCAGTTCTTC
TRBV30,NA,TRBJ2-7,TRBD2,CAWSVAGDEQYF,TGTGCCTGGAGCGTAGCGGGAGACGAGCAGTACTTC
TRBV14,NA,TRBJ1-1,NA,CASSQYTNANGQGFAFF,TGTGCCAGCAGTCAGTACACAAATGCGAACGGCCAGGGCTTTGCTTTCTTT
TRBV5-6,NA,TRBJ2-5,NA,CASSLAGETQYF,TGTGCCAGCAGCTTGGCCGGGGAGACCCAGTACTTC
TRBV18,NA,TRBJ2-3,TRBD2,CASSPSGASTDTQYF,TGTGCCAGCTCACCTAGCGGGGCTAGCACAGATACGCAGTATTTT
TRBV21-1,NA,TRBJ2-1,NA,CARILGLSGSRDEQFF,TGTGCCAGGATATTAGGACTTAGCGGGAGCAGGGATGAGCAGTTCTTC
TRBV15,NA,TRBJ1-4,NA,CATSRRQVEKLFF,TGTGCCACCAGCCGTAGACAGGTGGAAAAACTGTTTTTT
TRBV9,NA,TRBJ2-1,TRBD2,CASSADRGTSGINEQFF,TGTGCCAGCAGCGCTGACCGGGGGACTAGCGGGATCAATGAGCAGTTCTTC
TRBV2,once,TRBJ2-1,TRBD2,CASSELLAGDNEQFF,TGTGCCAGCAGTGAGTTACTAGCGGGGGACAATGAGCAGTTCTTC
TRBV4-3,NA,TRBJ2-7,TRBD2,CASSQGGGARNEQYF,TGCGCCAGCAGCCAAGGCGGGGGGGCGAGGAACGAGCAGTACTTC
TRBV5-4,NA,TRBJ2-3,NA,CASSSPSLDTQYF,TGTGCCAGCAGTTCCCCGTCTTTAGATACGCAGTATTTT
TRBV5-1,NA,TRBJ2-5,TRBD1,CASSLWDSQETQYF,TGCGCCAGCAGCTTATGGGACAGCCAAGAGACCCAGTACTTC
TRBV19,NA,TRBJ1-1,NA,CASSIGRQSEAFF,TGTGCCAGTAGTATAGGGAGACAGAGTGAAGCTTTCTTT
TRBV19,NA,TRBJ1-3,NA,CASTPSGNTIYF,TGTGCCAGTACCCCGTCTGGAAACACCATATATTTT
TRBV18,NA,TRBJ1-5,NA,CASSELDSNQPQHF,TGTGCCAGCTCCGAGTTGGATAGCAATCAGCCCCAGCATTTT
TRBV5-1,NA,TRBJ1-3,TRBD1,CASSPRTGGTGNTIYF,TGCGCCAGCAGTCCCAGGACAGGGGGAACAGGAAACACCATATATTTT
TRBV10-1,NA,TRBJ2-7,TRBD2,CASDRLAGITNTGVCWEQYF,TGCGCCAGCGATCGCCTAGCGGGAATCACAAACACTGGGGTCTGCTGGGAGCAGTACTTC
TRBV13,NA,TRBJ1-6,NA,CASSLGRNSPLHF,TGTGCCAGCAGCTTAGGGAGGAATTCACCCCTCCACTTT
TRBV5-8,NA,TRBJ2-2,NA,CASSLMGWANTGELFF,TGTGCCAGCAGCTTGATGGGCTGGGCGAACACCGGGGAGCTGTTTTTT
TRBV5-1,NA,TRBJ2-5,TRBD2,CASSPNQSGAKETQYF,TGCGCCAGCAGCCCCAATCAAAGCGGGGCTAAAGAGACCCAGTACTTC
TRBV7-3,NA,TRBJ2-2,TRBD2,CASSLSAGAGTGELFF,TGTGCCAGCAGCTTATCAGCGGGAGCGGGCACCGGGGAGCTGTTTTTT
TRBV6-6,NA,TRBJ2-3,NA,CASSYSDRDTQYF,TGTGCCAGCAGTTACTCTGACAGAGATACGCAGTATTTT
TRBV7-3,NA,TRBJ2-1,NA,CASSLTGDSYNEQFF,TGTGCCAGCAGCTTAACAGGCGATTCCTACAATGAGCAGTTCTTC
TRBV18,NA,TRBJ2-5,TRBD1,CASSLQGPLMGKETQYF,TGTGCCAGCTCACTACAGGGGCCGCTCATGGGGAAAGAGACCCAGTACTTC
TRBV5-4,NA,TRBJ2-1,TRBD1,CASSSKGQGVNEQFF,TGTGCCAGCAGCTCAAAGGGGCAGGGGGTCAATGAGCAGTTCTTC
TRBV28,NA,TRBJ2-1,NA,CASSFRVVYNEQFF,TGTGCCAGCAGTTTCAGGGTTGTCTACAATGAGCAGTTCTTC
TRBV4-2,NA,TRBJ1-2,TRBD1,CASSHADRAHYGYTF,TGTGCCAGCAGCCACGCGGACAGGGCCCACTATGGCTACACCTTC
TRBV9,NA,TRBJ2-2,NA,CASLPGPGGTGELFF,TGTGCCAGTCTACCGGGCCCCGGAGGGACCGGGGAGCTGTTTTTT
TRBV28,NA,TRBJ1-6,NA,CASSLDLANSPLHF,TGTGCCAGCAGTCTAGACCTTGCAAATTCACCCCTCCACTTT
TRBV18,NA,TRBJ2-4,NA,CASSNRQVGKNIQYF,TGTGCCAGCTCAAACAGACAGGTTGGCAAAAACATTCAGTACTTC
TRBV15,once,TRBJ1-2,NA,CATSREGGLGYTF,TGTGCCACCAGCAGAGAGGGGGGTCTTGGCTACACCTTC
TRBV4-3,many,TRBJ1-1,NA,CASSQDRNTEAFF,TGCGCCAGCAGCCAAGACAGGAACACTGAAGCTTTCTTT
TRBV19,NA,TRBJ1-5,TRBD1,CASSNTYRGIFNQPQHF,TGTGCCAGTAGCAACACTTACAGGGGAATTTTTAATCAGCCCCAGCATTTT
TRBV5-1,few,TRBJ1-1,NA,CASSRLPKTQNTEAFF,TGCGCCAGCAGCCGACTCCCCAAGACGCAGAACACTGAAGCTTTCTTT